This TCR beta chain was sequenced for a study of identifying expanded T cells in peripheral blood (dated 2019 in TCRdb). At the level of the whole study: Technical replicates were generated by sequencing separate aliquots of the same genomic DNA pool, and four replicates were compared pairwise. Summary of the overall study and its limitations: Across all healthy-donor time intervals, the beta-binomial model significantly lowered both the number of clones called differentially abundant and the false-positive rate. It was expected by the authors that biological variance in healthy repertoires might increase further over much longer intervals, such as months to years. In all healthy donors, the variance in clone template counts between samples taken roughly 14 days apart rose significantly as total template count increased. About 1.3 differentially abundant clones were flagged by the binomial model between technical replicates, whereas about 15 and 18 were flagged over around two weeks and four weeks, respectively.

V trim: 1 base; J trim: 0 bases; unmatched bases: 0. The CDR3 sequence holds 16 residues, the cysteine and phenylalanine included. Of the read, only the CDR3 DNA is kept; its 48 bases are in frame from base 1. CDR1 GTSNPN and CDR2 SVGIG were looked up in the germline V gene (reference sequence). For this clone: Its recognized antigen is unknown. Base qualities were left out, and no much larger clone turns up one base away.

The immunoSEQ Assay, which relies on bias-controlled multiplex PCR amplification of genomic DNA, was used to profile TCRbeta CDR3 regions. On the authors' methods: The absolute abundance of each unique TCRbeta CDR3 region was quantified after sequences were collapsed and filtered. Differential abundance was tested with a binomial (Fisher-equivalent) model and with a beta-binomial model adding time-dependent variance fitted from healthy donors. Clones with fewer than 5 combined templates were excluded, and clones with Benjamini-Hochberg FDR below 0.01 were called differentially abundant. The form v = (b*log(k)+a)^2 was used to model beta-binomial variance as a function of total template count across the two samples. TCRdb re-hosts the immuneACCESS table, in-frame sequences only. Its copies lack some clones; in the studies checked, an unresolved V gene accounts for under half of them, and the cause for the rest is not known. V, J and clone size were drawn from that table, and D and trimming were deduced from the DNA. This sample comprises 91,000 or so clones, roughly 90% of them detected only once. In total, the top ten clones hold roughly 3.9% of the sample.

During the collection period, no immune events, such as infections, were documented for the healthy donors. Time-dependent variance in a beta-binomial model of T-cell clone differential abundance was calibrated using healthy-donor blood repertoires as a training cohort. There were 10 healthy donors in the training cohort, of whom 3 were female and 7 were male. On average the donors were around 39 years old, and their ages spanned roughly 29 to 64 years. Whole blood from each healthy donor was obtained from a commercial supplier and was collected at three time points roughly 13 days apart. For immunosequencing, genomic DNA was extracted from whole blood that had not been sorted.

The sequencing input was blood. The sequence joins TRBV30 to TRBJ2-1; the central 13 bases match TRBD2. The TCR originated in a person aged 18 to 75 in good health. CDR3 region: CAWSGTSGSSYNEQFF. The bases are TGTGCCTGGAGTGGGACTAGCGGGAGCTCCTACAATGAGCAGTTCTTC.